These 9 T cell receptor beta chains originate from one sample sequenced in a study of blood T cell repertoires in COVID-19. TCRdb keeps only in-frame clones here, not all; method: immunoSEQ multiplex PCR. The sample records 40,000 to 45,000 clones, more than 85% being singletons. Sequences were obtained from peripheral blood. The receptors stem from a human donor in a cohort sampled during active COVID-19.

This chain joins TRBV6-2 or TRBV6-3 and TRBJ1-1; 8 positions agree with TRBD1. The CDR3 has 13 residues. J was trimmed by 6 bases and V by 5 bases; bases with no gene match: 5. CDR1 is MNHEY, CDR2 SVGEGT, per germline. CDR3 residues: CASSRQGRSEAFF. CDR3 coding DNA: TGTGCCAGCAGTCGACAGGGGAGGTCTGAAGCTTTCTTT.

The chain uses TRBV14 and TRBJ1-1, with 7 bases matching TRBD1. In germline, CDR1 is SGHDN, CDR2 FVKESK. J gave up 0 bases and V 0 bases, and 4 bases lay outside the gene matches. This CDR3 region has 16 residues. The CDR3 reads CASSQEWGTVNTEAFF. The CDR3 region has the DNA TGTGCCAGCAGCCAAGAATGGGGGACAGTGAACACTGAAGCTTTCTTT.

Only one count was recorded for this clone. V and J are TRBV30 and TRBJ2-2; D gene unclear. CDR1 GTSNPN and CDR2 SVGIG come from the germline V gene (reference sequence). The CDR3 has 15 amino acids. Trimming removed 4 bases at V and 2 bases at J, with 14 bases between. The CDR3 spells CAWIWASGNTGELFF. CDR3 DNA: TGTGCCTGGATATGGGCGTCAGGCAACACCGGGGAGCTGTTTTTT. The full variable domain, completed using reference TRBV30 and TRBJ2-2, is SQTIHQWPATLVQPVGSPLSLECTVEGTSNPNLYWYRQAAGRGLQLLFYSVGIGQISSEVPQNLSASRPQDRQFILSSKKLLLSDSGFYLCAWIWASGNTGELFFGEGSRLTVL.

This chain joins TRBV7-2 and TRBJ1-1, with D tentatively TRBD1 (6 bases). Germline V CDR1 and CDR2: SGHTA, FQGNSA. The CDR3 spans 15 residues. The V end was cut by 5 bases, the J end by 3 bases, with 16 bases between. CDR3: CASSPNLGADTEAFF. DNA for the CDR3: TGTGCCAGCAGCCCCAATCTGGGGGCGGACACTGAAGCTTTCTTT. Full variable domain (outside the CDR3, taken from reference TRBV7-2 and TRBJ1-1): GAGVSQSPSNKVTEKGKDVELRCDPISGHTALYWYRQSLGQGLEFLIYFQGNSAPDKSGLPSDRFSAERTGGSVSTLTIQRTQQEDSAVYLCASSPNLGADTEAFFGQGTRLTVV.

The chain links TRBV27 to TRBJ2-7; TRBD2 aligns across 8 bases. With 2 bases clipped from V and 5 bases from J, the junction kept 11 bases outside the gene matches. The germline CDR1 and CDR2 sequences are MNHEY and SMNVEV (reference sequence). The length of the CDR3 is 16 residues. The CDR3 region has the DNA TGTGCCAGCAGTTTAACGGGGGGGAGTAGTTCTCACGAGCAGTACTTC. Translating it yields CASSLTGGSSSHEQYF.

The V and J genes are TRBV5-1 and TRBJ2-7; 7 nucleotides align to TRBD1. Germline V gives CDR1 SGHRS, CDR2 YFSETQ. The CDR3 is 14 amino acids. J lost 0 bases, V lost 1 base, and 1 base had no gene match. The CDR3 reads CASSLRTGSYEQYF. DNA for the CDR3: TGCGCCAGCAGCTTGCGGACAGGCTCCTACGAGCAGTACTTC.

This clone was seen a single time. The chain is built from TRBV6-2 or TRBV6-3 and TRBJ2-7; TRBD2 aligns across 12 bases. The CDR3 spans 15 residues. J lost 2 bases, V lost 6 bases, and 5 bases had no gene match. From germline, CDR1 is MNHEY and CDR2 SVGEGT. CDR3 DNA sequence: TGTGCCAGCAGCCCCGGACTAGCGGGAACCTACGAGCAGTACTTC. Translation: CASSPGLAGTYEQYF.

The chain uses TRBV19 and TRBJ2-7; weak D call: TRBD2 (6 bases). The CDR3 length is 14 residues. V dropped 8 bases and J dropped 2 bases, with 16 bases sitting between them. Per germline, CDR1 LNHDA and CDR2 SQIVND (reference sequence). The CDR3 sequence: CASDTGVPTYEQYF. CDR3 DNA sequence: TGTGCCAGTGATACGGGAGTTCCCACCTACGAGCAGTACTTC.

The gene calls are TRBV6-5 and TRBJ2-7; 7 bases line up with TRBD1. From germline, CDR1 is MNHEY and CDR2 SVGAGI. Germline trimming cut 2 bases from V and 3 bases from J; bases unmatched to any gene: 4. The CDR3 has 14 amino acids. CDR3 loop: CASSYTDRDYEQYF. The DNA of the CDR3 is TGTGCCAGCAGTTACACCGACAGGGACTACGAGCAGTACTTC.